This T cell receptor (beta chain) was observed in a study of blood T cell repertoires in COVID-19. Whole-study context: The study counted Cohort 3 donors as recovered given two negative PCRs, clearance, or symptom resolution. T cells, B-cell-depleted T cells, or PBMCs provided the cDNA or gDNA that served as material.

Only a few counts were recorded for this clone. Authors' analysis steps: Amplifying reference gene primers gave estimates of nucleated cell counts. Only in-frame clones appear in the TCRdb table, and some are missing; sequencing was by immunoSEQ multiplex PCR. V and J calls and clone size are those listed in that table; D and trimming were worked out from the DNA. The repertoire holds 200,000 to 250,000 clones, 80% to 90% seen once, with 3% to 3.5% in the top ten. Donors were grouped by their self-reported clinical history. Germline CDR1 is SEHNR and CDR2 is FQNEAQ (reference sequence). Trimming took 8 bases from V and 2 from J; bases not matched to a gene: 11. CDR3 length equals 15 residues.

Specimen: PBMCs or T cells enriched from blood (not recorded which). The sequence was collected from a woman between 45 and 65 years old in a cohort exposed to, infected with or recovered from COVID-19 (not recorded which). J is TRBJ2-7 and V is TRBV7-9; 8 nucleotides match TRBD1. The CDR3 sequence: CASSTDRDATYEQYF. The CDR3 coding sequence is TGTGCCAGCTCGACGGACAGGGACGCAACCTACGAGCAGTACTTC. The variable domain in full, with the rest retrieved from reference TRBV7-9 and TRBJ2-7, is DTGVSQNPRHKITKRGQNVTFRCDPISEHNRLYWYRQTLGQGPEFLTYFQNEAQLEKSRLLSDRFSAERPKGSFSTLEIQRTEQGDSAMYLCASSTDRDATYEQYFGPGTRLTVT.